This T cell receptor beta chain appears in the sequencing data of a study of T cells in Graves' hyperthyroidism and ophthalmopathy. Study summary: At initial diagnosis, before any treatment had begun, peripheral blood was obtained.

Study-level findings and limits: Researchers found most expanded thyroid clonotypes above 0.001 in blood as well.

About this clonotype: Its specificity is not known.

What was amplified from RNA transcripts were TCR beta CDR3 regions. RT-PCR in the first round (using the HTBI primer set) targeted the TCR CDR3. TCRdb independently ran MiXCR on the multiplex PCR reads; one entry per CDR3 protein. The data show about 340,000 distinct CDR3 sequences, with approximately 22% seen just once and around 48% held by the top ten. The source material was blood. The receptor was isolated from a woman in her 50s with Graves' hyperthyroidism.

As DNA, the CDR3 is TGTGCCAGCAGCGACAGGGGACCCCAGGATTATAATTCACCCCTCCACTTT. Amino acids: CASSDRGPQDYNSPLHF. This chain joins TRBV6-2 or TRBV6-3 and TRBJ1-6; 8 bases match TRBD1. CDR1 is MNHEY, CDR2 SVGEGT, per germline. Trimming at V came to 6 bases and at J to 4 bases, leaving 11 bases not matched to a gene. The CDR3 has 17 amino acids.